Below, 9 T cell receptor beta chains from the same sample are listed, as sequenced in a study of T-cell memory formation after mild COVID-19. TCRdb re-analysed the 5' RACE reads in MiXCR, keeping a single row per CDR3 protein. The sample records 450,000 to 700,000 distinct CDR3 sequences, more than 15% being singletons. Sequenced input: PBMCs or a T cell subset sorted from them (not recorded which). These receptors were collected from an adult woman who had mild COVID-19 (a few samples of this study predate the infection). Cell type and time point are not known.

The chain is built from TRBV28 and TRBJ2-7; D is perhaps TRBD1 (6 bases). The CDR3 has 11 residues. V gave up 5 bases and J gave up 12 bases, with 14 bases separating them. In germline, CDR1 is MDHEN, CDR2 SYDVKM. The CDR3 coding sequence is TGTGCCAGCAGTACAGGGATCCGGTCGTACTTC. This codes for CASSTGIRSYF.

This clonotype appeared many times. For the CDR3, the DNA is TGCGCCAGCAGCTTGGGAACTAGCGGGGCGAGTGAGCAGTTCTTC. As protein: CASSLGTSGASEQFF. This rearrangement joins TRBV5-1 to TRBJ2-1; TRBD2 agrees at 10 bases. Germline assignment: CDR1 SGHRS and CDR2 YFSETQ. V was pared by 0 bases and J by 9 bases, with 6 bases of the junction left unmatched. CDR3 length: 15 residues. Using reference TRBV5-1 and TRBJ2-1 for the parts outside the CDR3, the full variable domain is KAGVTQTPRYLIKTRGQQVTLSCSPISGHRSVSWYQQTPGQGLQFLFEYFSETQRNKGNFPGRFSGRQFSNSRSEMNVSTLELGDSALYLCASSLGTSGASEQFFGPGTRLTVL.

V usage is TRBV5-6 and J usage is TRBJ2-2, with D possibly called TRBD1 or TRBD2 (6 bases each). This CDR3 spans 15 amino acids. The germline V gene has CDR1 SGHDT and CDR2 YYEEEE. Trimming removed 0 bases at V and 6 bases at J, with 12 bases between. In DNA, the CDR3 is TGTGCCAGCAGCTTGGACGGGGGCGAGGCCGGGGAGCTGTTTTTT. It translates to CASSLDGGEAGELFF. The full variable domain, in which reference TRBV5-6 and TRBJ2-2 provide the parts outside the CDR3, is DAGVTQSPTHLIKTRGQQVTLRCSPKSGHDTVSWYQQALGQGPQFIFQYYEEEERQRGNFPDRFSGHQFPNYSSELNVNALLLGDSALYLCASSLDGGEAGELFFGEGSRLTVL.

This clonotype was observed a few times. The chain links TRBV29-1 to TRBJ2-7; TRBD1 agrees at 8 bases. V was pared by 5 bases and J by 4 bases, with 13 bases of the junction left unmatched. From germline, CDR1 is SQVTM and CDR2 ANQGSEA. The CDR3 length is 15 residues. CDR3 in amino acids: CSVKWPGQVGYEQYF. DNA for the CDR3: TGCAGCGTTAAATGGCCGGGACAGGTAGGGTACGAGCAGTACTTC.

This clonotype came up a few times. The V call is TRBV7-3, the J call TRBJ2-1; D not certain. Trimming removed 5 bases at V and 7 bases at J, with 18 bases between. This CDR3 has 15 amino acids. The germline V gene has CDR1 SGHTA and CDR2 FQGTGA. The CDR3 here is CASSPQFSIRNEQFF. CDR3 sequence (DNA): TGTGCCAGCAGCCCGCAATTTAGTATTCGGAATGAGCAGTTCTTC.

The chain combines TRBV20-1 with TRBJ1-2; a weak D match, TRBD1 (5 bases). Deletions cut 3 bases from V and 3 bases from J, with 17 bases between. Germline lookup yields CDR1 DFQATT and CDR2 SNEGSKA (reference sequence). CDR3 size: 15 residues. The CDR3 protein is CSASRGPGRDYGYTF. The CDR3 nucleotides read TGCAGTGCTAGCCGGGGACCCGGAAGGGACTATGGCTACACCTTC.

This clonotype was detected ten times or more. CDR3 DNA: TGCGCCAGCAGCTCCAGGACAGGCCAAGAGACCCAGTACTTC. Amino acid sequence: CASSSRTGQETQYF. The gene calls are TRBV5-1 and TRBJ2-5; TRBD1 matches at 7 bases. V gave up 3 bases and J gave up 1 base; unmatched junction bases: 3. The CDR3 length is 14 residues. The germline V gene encodes CDR1 SGHRS and CDR2 YFSETQ.

V and J are TRBV7-9 and TRBJ2-5; 8 bases fit TRBD1. The CDR3 extends over 15 amino acids. V trimming: 5 bases; J trimming: 4 bases; junction bases outside the gene matches: 9. Germline loops: CDR1 SEHNR, CDR2 FQNEAQ (reference sequence). The CDR3 region is CASSGKDRDGETQYF. In nucleotides, the CDR3 is TGTGCCAGCAGCGGAAAGGACAGGGACGGAGAGACCCAGTACTTC.

The chain uses TRBV5-1 and TRBJ2-3, with 12 bases lining up with TRBD2. Germline V lookup: CDR1 SGHRS, CDR2 YFSETQ. V dropped 4 bases and J dropped 3; count of bases not matched to a gene: 6. This CDR3 comprises 16 residues. The CDR3 region is CASSRILAGGTDTQYF. CDR3 nucleotides: TGCGCCAGCAGCCGAATTCTAGCGGGGGGGACAGATACGCAGTATTTT.